One T cell receptor (beta chain) is described in this entry. Original methodology: Estimates of nucleated cell counts were drawn from the amplification of reference gene primers. Assay: immunoSEQ multiplex PCR; the TCRdb copy retains only in-frame clones and omits some. V and J calls and clone size come straight from that table; D and trimming were deduced from the DNA. The data show around 180,000 clones, approximately 80% seen once. The sample comes from a study of blood T cell repertoires in COVID-19. Study information: Material from acute and convalescent COVID-19 was sourced from the United States, Italy and Spain. In each case, the material was cDNA or gDNA derived from T cells, B-cell-depleted T cells, or PBMCs.

CDR1 and CDR2 (germline): LGHDT, YNNKEL (reference sequence). The CDR3 covers 14 residues. Deletions cut 1 base from V and 4 bases from J, with 10 bases between. This clonotype originated in a human donor in a cohort sampled during active COVID-19. Material: peripheral blood. V and J are TRBV3-1 (or the pseudogene TRBV3-2) and TRBJ1-1; D gene unclear. CDR3 residues: CASSQVTGGTEAFF. CDR3 DNA sequence: TGTGCCAGCAGCCAAGTTACGGGTGGCACTGAAGCTTTCTTT.